A single T cell receptor (beta chain) is shown here with its context. What it binds is not known. The data are from a study of CD8+ T cells in alopecia areata. The study, taken as a whole, reports: In scalp samples, resident alphabeta T cells of normal skin are also sequenced.

The treatment was: oral pan-JAK inhibitor, 5-10 mg twice daily. Extracted from the samples, RNA was reverse transcribed into cDNA to serve as the sequencing template. Profiling relied on immunoSEQ multiplex PCR, and the TCRdb table lists in-frame clones only, not all of them. The sample yields 200,000 to 250,000 clones, more than 30% seen once. In germline, CDR1 is SGHTA, CDR2 FQGNSA. Trimming removed 4 bases at V and 7 bases at J, with 14 bases between. The CDR3 consists of 13 residues. The V and J genes are TRBV7-2 and TRBJ2-7; no firm D call. This sequence originates from a human donor with alopecia areata. The starting material was CD4+ T cells sorted from blood, obtained between weeks 30 and 35, from a patient treated with tofacitinib. CDR3 residues: CASSSDLIGEQYF. The DNA of the CDR3 is TGTGCCAGCAGCTCGGACCTTATCGGTGAGCAGTACTTC.